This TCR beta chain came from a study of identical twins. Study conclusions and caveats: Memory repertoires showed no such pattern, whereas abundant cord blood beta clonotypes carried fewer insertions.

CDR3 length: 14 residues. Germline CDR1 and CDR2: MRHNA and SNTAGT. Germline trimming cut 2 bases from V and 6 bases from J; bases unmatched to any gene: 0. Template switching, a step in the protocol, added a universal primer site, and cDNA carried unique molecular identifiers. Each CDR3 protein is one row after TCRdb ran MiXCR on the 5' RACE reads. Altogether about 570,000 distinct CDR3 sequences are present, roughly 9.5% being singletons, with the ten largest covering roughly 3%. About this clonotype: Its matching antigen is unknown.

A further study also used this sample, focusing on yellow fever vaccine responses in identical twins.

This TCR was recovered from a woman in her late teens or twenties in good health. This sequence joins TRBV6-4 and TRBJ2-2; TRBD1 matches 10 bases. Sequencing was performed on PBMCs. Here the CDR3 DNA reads TGTGCCAGCAGTGACGGGACAGGGGCCGGGGAGCTGTTTTTT. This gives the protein CASSDGTGAGELFF.